A selection of T cell receptor beta chains follows, all from one sample in a study of blood T cell repertoires in COVID-19. Produced via immunoSEQ multiplex PCR; TCRdb's table is partial and in-frame only. The table has about 430,000 clones, approximately 90% seen once. The source material was PBMCs or T cells enriched from blood (not recorded which). These receptors all come from a woman aged 18-30 years who had been exposed to COVID-19. Both conserved end residues are part of each CDR3. Each record gives: CDR3 DNA, CDR3 protein, V gene, clone size, J gene, D gene. D genes are given only for firm matches. The listing skips clone size in some rows; elsewhere it reads once, few, many or a size class.

cdr3_nt: TGCGCCAGCAGCCAAGATCCGGGGGGCGGCAATCAGCCCCAGCATTTT; cdr3_aa: CASSQDPGGGNQPQHF; v_call: TRBV4-3; clone_size: -; j_call: TRBJ1-5; d_call: -
cdr3_nt: TGTGCCAGCAGCCGGGGGTCAGGGACAGGGGGCAATTCACCCCTCCACTTT; cdr3_aa: CASSRGSGTGGNSPLHF; v_call: TRBV7-2; clone_size: -; j_call: TRBJ1-6; d_call: TRBD1
cdr3_nt: TGCGCCAGCAGCCCTGGGACAGAGCCCTACGAGCAGTACTTC; cdr3_aa: CASSPGTEPYEQYF; v_call: TRBV5-1; clone_size: once; j_call: TRBJ2-7; d_call: TRBD1
cdr3_nt: TGTGCCAGCAGAGCGGGCACAGCCCCCCGAGCTTCACCCCTCCACTTT; cdr3_aa: CASRAGTAPRASPLHF; v_call: TRBV27; clone_size: once; j_call: TRBJ1-6; d_call: -
cdr3_nt: TGCAGCGTCGCAGGGGGCTTGGTCAGCGAGCAGTACTTC; cdr3_aa: CSVAGGLVSEQYF; v_call: TRBV29-1; clone_size: -; j_call: TRBJ2-7; d_call: TRBD1
cdr3_nt: TGTGCCAGCAGTTCCGGAGCGTTAGGTCCTTACGAGCAGTACTTC; cdr3_aa: CASSSGALGPYEQYF; v_call: TRBV28; clone_size: -; j_call: TRBJ2-7; d_call: -
cdr3_nt: TGTGCCAGCAGCCAAGGACCAACAAGGGGTTCACCCCTCCACTTT; cdr3_aa: CASSQGPTRGSPLHF; v_call: TRBV3-1/TRBV3-2; clone_size: few; j_call: TRBJ1-6; d_call: -
cdr3_nt: TGTGCCAGCAGCCAAGGGGCAGCAGCCTACGAGCAGTACTTC; cdr3_aa: CASSQGAAAYEQYF; v_call: TRBV3-1/TRBV3-2; clone_size: -; j_call: TRBJ2-7; d_call: -
cdr3_nt: TGTGCCAGCAGTTTCGCTAGCGGGAGTCCGCCCTACGAGCAGTACTTC; cdr3_aa: CASSFASGSPPYEQYF; v_call: TRBV28; clone_size: once; j_call: TRBJ2-7; d_call: TRBD2
cdr3_nt: TGTGCCAGCTCACTTATAGGGACTAGCGGGAGCGGCGAGCAGTACTTC; cdr3_aa: CASSLIGTSGSGEQYF; v_call: TRBV18; clone_size: -; j_call: TRBJ2-7; d_call: TRBD2
cdr3_nt: TGTGCCAGCAGCTCACCAACAGGGGAGGCCTCCGGGGAGCTGTTTTTT; cdr3_aa: CASSSPTGEASGELFF; v_call: TRBV7-9; clone_size: -; j_call: TRBJ2-2; d_call: -
cdr3_nt: TGTGCCAGCACCATACGCTCCGGGGGAGGCACTGAAGCTTTCTTT; cdr3_aa: CASTIRSGGGTEAFF; v_call: TRBV7-8; clone_size: -; j_call: TRBJ1-1; d_call: -
cdr3_nt: TGTGCCAGCAGCGCCCAGACAGGGATCACCATATATTTT; cdr3_aa: CASSAQTGITIYF; v_call: TRBV9; clone_size: -; j_call: TRBJ1-3; d_call: TRBD1
cdr3_nt: TGTGCCAGCAGCTATGCGGGGGTCGATGGCTACACCTTC; cdr3_aa: CASSYAGVDGYTF; v_call: TRBV27; clone_size: -; j_call: TRBJ1-2; d_call: -
cdr3_nt: TGTGCCAGCAGTGCCCAAAGAGGACAGGGGGCGGGAAACGAGCAGTACTTC; cdr3_aa: CASSAQRGQGAGNEQYF; v_call: TRBV6-4; clone_size: once; j_call: TRBJ2-7; d_call: TRBD1
cdr3_nt: TGCGCCAGCAGCCAAGATGGACTAGCTTTGGGGGATACGCAGTATTTT; cdr3_aa: CASSQDGLALGDTQYF; v_call: TRBV4-1; clone_size: -; j_call: TRBJ2-3; d_call: TRBD2
cdr3_nt: TGTGCCAGCAGTTTAAGAGGGCTTCCCCTCTACGAGCAGTACTTC; cdr3_aa: CASSLRGLPLYEQYF; v_call: TRBV28; clone_size: -; j_call: TRBJ2-7; d_call: -
cdr3_nt: TGCAGTGCTAGTCCAGGCCGAGAGACCCAGTACTTC; cdr3_aa: CSASPGRETQYF; v_call: TRBV20-1; clone_size: -; j_call: TRBJ2-5; d_call: -
cdr3_nt: TGTGCCAGCAGCTCTAACAGGAACACCGGGGAGCTGTTTTTT; cdr3_aa: CASSSNRNTGELFF; v_call: TRBV7-6; clone_size: -; j_call: TRBJ2-2; d_call: -
cdr3_nt: TGTGCCAGCACTTTTCGCAGTAATCAGCCCCAGCATTTT; cdr3_aa: CASTFRSNQPQHF; v_call: TRBV12-3/TRBV12-4; clone_size: -; j_call: TRBJ1-5; d_call: -
cdr3_nt: TGTGCCACCAGCAGAGGGGCAACGACTTTCTTT; cdr3_aa: CATSRGATTFF; v_call: TRBV15; clone_size: -; j_call: TRBJ1-1; d_call: -
cdr3_nt: TGTGCCAGCGCCCAAGACTACTCCTACGAGCAGTACTTC; cdr3_aa: CASAQDYSYEQYF; v_call: TRBV27; clone_size: few; j_call: TRBJ2-7; d_call: -
cdr3_nt: TGTGCCAGCAGTGCTTTGGGCAGGTACCTCAACACTGAAGCTTTCTTT; cdr3_aa: CASSALGRYLNTEAFF; v_call: TRBV6-1; clone_size: -; j_call: TRBJ1-1; d_call: -
cdr3_nt: TGTGCCAGCAGGAAAGAAAACTTGAACACTGAAGCTTTCTTT; cdr3_aa: CASRKENLNTEAFF; v_call: TRBV11-2; clone_size: -; j_call: TRBJ1-1; d_call: -
cdr3_nt: TGTGCCAGCAGCTTTTCAGGACAAACCCGCGAGCAGTACTTC; cdr3_aa: CASSFSGQTREQYF; v_call: TRBV7-9; clone_size: -; j_call: TRBJ2-7; d_call: -
cdr3_nt: TGTGCCAGCAGCTTTGCCGGACAGGTCTATGGCTACACCTTC; cdr3_aa: CASSFAGQVYGYTF; v_call: TRBV5-4; clone_size: -; j_call: TRBJ1-2; d_call: TRBD1
cdr3_nt: TGCGCCAGCAGTCTAAATCCGGGACAGGGGTTCTCTGAAGCTTTCTTT; cdr3_aa: CASSLNPGQGFSEAFF; v_call: TRBV5-1; clone_size: -; j_call: TRBJ1-1; d_call: TRBD1
cdr3_nt: TGCGCCAGCAGCCGGTCGGGGCGGGATACCTACAATGAGCAGTTCTTC; cdr3_aa: CASSRSGRDTYNEQFF; v_call: TRBV5-1; clone_size: -; j_call: TRBJ2-1; d_call: -
cdr3_nt: TGTGCCAGCAGGGTAGGGGGCGCAGATACGCAGTATTTT; cdr3_aa: CASRVGGADTQYF; v_call: TRBV2; clone_size: few; j_call: TRBJ2-3; d_call: TRBD1
cdr3_nt: TGTGCCAGCAGCGTTACGGGGGAGAGGTATCAGCCCCAGCATTTT; cdr3_aa: CASSVTGERYQPQHF; v_call: TRBV9; clone_size: -; j_call: TRBJ1-5; d_call: -
cdr3_nt: -; cdr3_aa: CASSKRTFGGGSNTGELFF; v_call: TRBV21-1; clone_size: -; j_call: TRBJ2-2; d_call: -
cdr3_nt: TGCGCCAGCAGTGCAGGCCCTAACTATGGCTACACCTTC; cdr3_aa: CASSAGPNYGYTF; v_call: TRBV10-1; clone_size: few; j_call: TRBJ1-2; d_call: -
cdr3_nt: TGCAGCGCCGGGACTAGCGGGAGAAAGAATCACGAGCAGTACTTC; cdr3_aa: CSAGTSGRKNHEQYF; v_call: TRBV29-1; clone_size: once; j_call: TRBJ2-7; d_call: TRBD2
cdr3_nt: TGTGCCAGCAGTTTATTAAGGGGGACAAATCTAGCCAAAAACATTCAGTACTTC; cdr3_aa: CASSLLRGTNLAKNIQYF; v_call: TRBV28; clone_size: -; j_call: TRBJ2-4; d_call: -